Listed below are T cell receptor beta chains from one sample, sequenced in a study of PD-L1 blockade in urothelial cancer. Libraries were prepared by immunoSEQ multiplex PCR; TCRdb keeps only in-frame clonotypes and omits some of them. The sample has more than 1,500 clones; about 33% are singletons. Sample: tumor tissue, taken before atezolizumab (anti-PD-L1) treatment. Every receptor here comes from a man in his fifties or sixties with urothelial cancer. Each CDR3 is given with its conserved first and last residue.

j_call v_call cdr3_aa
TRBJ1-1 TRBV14 CASSRQGGGVTEAFF
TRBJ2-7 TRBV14 CASGRQSYEQYF
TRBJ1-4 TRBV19 CASSIGTGTNEKLFF
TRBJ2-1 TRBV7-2 CASSSPVGNEQFF
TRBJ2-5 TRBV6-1 CASSVSEFQETQYF
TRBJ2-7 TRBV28 CASNSRGLSSYEQYF
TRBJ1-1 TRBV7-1 CASSPGGNTEAFF
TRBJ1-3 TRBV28 CASSPRTGSIYF
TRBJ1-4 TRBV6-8 CASKGAGEKLFF
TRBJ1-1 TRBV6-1 CASSEARRGMTEAFF